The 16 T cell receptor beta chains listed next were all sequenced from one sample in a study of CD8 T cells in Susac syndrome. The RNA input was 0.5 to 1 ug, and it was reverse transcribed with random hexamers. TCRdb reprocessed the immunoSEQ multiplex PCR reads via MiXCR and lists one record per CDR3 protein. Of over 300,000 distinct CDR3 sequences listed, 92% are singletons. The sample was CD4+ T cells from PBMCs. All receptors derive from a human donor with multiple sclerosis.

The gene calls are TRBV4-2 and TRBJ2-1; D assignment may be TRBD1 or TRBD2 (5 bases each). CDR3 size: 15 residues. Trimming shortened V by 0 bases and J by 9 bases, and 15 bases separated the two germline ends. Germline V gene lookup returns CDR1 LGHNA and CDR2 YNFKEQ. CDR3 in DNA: TGTGCCAGCAGCCAAGAAGGGAGTCGGGGCGGTGAGCAGTTCTTC. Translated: CASSQEGSRGGEQFF.

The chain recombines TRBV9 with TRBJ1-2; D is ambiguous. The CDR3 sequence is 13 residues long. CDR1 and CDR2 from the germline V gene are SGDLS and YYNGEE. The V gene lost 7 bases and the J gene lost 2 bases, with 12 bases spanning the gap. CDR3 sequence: CASGKAGNYGYTF. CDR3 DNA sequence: TGTGCCAGCGGCAAGGCAGGAAACTATGGCTACACCTTC.

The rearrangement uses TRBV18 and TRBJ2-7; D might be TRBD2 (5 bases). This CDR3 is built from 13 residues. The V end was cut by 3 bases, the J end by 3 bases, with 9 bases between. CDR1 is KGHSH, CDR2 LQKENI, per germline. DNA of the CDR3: TGTGCCAGCTCACCCAGCGGCTTCTACGAGCAGTACTTC. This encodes CASSPSGFYEQYF.

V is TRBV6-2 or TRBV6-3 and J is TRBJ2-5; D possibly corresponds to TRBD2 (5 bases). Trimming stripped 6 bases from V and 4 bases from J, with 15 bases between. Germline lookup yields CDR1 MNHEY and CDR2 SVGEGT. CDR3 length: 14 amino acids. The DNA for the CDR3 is TGTGCCAGCAGGGCGGGCCCGCGGAGAGAGACCCAGTACTTC. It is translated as CASRAGPRRETQYF.

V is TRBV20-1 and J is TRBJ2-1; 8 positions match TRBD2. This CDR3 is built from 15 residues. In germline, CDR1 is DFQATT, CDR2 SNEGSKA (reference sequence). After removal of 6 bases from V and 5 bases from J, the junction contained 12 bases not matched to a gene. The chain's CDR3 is CSAADTSGLNNEQFF. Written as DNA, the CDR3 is TGCAGTGCGGCGGATACTAGCGGACTGAACAATGAGCAGTTCTTC.

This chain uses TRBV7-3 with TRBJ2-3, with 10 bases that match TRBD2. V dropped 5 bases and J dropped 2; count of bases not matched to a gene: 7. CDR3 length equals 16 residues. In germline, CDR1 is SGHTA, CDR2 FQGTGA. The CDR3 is CASSRNSGRFTDTQYF. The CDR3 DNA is TGTGCCAGCAGCCGGAATAGCGGGAGGTTCACAGATACGCAGTATTTT.

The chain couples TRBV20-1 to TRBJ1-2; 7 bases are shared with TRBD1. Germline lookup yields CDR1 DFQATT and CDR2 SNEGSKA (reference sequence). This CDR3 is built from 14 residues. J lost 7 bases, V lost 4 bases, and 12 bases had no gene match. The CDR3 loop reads CSATKPEGAGGYTF. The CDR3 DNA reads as TGCAGTGCTACTAAGCCGGAGGGGGCAGGTGGCTACACCTTC.

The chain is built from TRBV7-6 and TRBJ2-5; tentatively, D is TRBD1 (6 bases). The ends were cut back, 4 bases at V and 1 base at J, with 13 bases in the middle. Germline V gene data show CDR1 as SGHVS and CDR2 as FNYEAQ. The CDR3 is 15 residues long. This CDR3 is CASSSNRVPQETQYF. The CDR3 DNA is TGTGCCAGCAGCTCCAACAGGGTGCCCCAAGAGACCCAGTACTTC.

CDR3 sequence: CASSSSRRPEDEQYF. In DNA form, the CDR3 reads TGTGCCAGCAGTTCGAGTAGGAGACCCGAGGACGAGCAGTACTTC. V is TRBV6-6 and J is TRBJ2-7; D remains ambiguous. Trimming removed 4 bases at V and 5 bases at J, with 18 bases between. The CDR3 is 15 amino acids. Germline values: CDR1 MNHNY, CDR2 SVGAGI (reference sequence).

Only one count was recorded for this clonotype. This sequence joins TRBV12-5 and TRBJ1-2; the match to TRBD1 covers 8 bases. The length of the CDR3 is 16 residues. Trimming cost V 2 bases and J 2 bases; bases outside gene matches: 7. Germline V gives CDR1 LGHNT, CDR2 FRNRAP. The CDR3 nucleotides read TGTGCTAGTGGTTTGCCAGGGGGCGATGGAAACTATGGCTACACCTTC. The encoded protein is CASGLPGGDGNYGYTF.

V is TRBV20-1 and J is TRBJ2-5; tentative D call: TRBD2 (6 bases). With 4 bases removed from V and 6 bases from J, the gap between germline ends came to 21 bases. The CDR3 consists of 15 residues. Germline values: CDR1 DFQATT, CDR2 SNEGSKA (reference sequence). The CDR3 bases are TGCAGTGCTAACCCGTTGGGCGGGGATCTGAAGACCCAGTACTTC. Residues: CSANPLGGDLKTQYF.

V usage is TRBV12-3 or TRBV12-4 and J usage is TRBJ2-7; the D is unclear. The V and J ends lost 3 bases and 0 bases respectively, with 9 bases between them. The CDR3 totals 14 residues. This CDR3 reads CASSFNPHSYEQYF. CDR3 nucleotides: TGTGCCAGCAGTTTTAACCCCCACTCCTACGAGCAGTACTTC.

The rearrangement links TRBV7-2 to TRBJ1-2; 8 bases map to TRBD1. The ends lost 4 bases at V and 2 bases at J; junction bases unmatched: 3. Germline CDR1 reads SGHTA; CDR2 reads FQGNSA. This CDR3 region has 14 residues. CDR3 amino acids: CASSSNRGNYGYTF. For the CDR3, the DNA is TGTGCCAGCAGCTCGAACAGGGGGAACTATGGCTACACCTTC.

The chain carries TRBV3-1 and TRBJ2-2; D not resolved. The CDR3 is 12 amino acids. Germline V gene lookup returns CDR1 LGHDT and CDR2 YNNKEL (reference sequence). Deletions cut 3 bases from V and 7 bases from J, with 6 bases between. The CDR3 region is CASSQIHGELFF. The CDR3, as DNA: TGTGCCAGCAGCCAGATCCACGGGGAGCTGTTTTTT. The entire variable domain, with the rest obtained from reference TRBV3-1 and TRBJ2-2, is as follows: DTAVSQTPKYLVTQMGNDKSIKCEQNLGHDTMYWYKQDSKKFLKIMFSYNNKELIINETVPNRFSPKSPDKAHLNLHINSLELGDSAVYFCASSQIHGELFFGEGSRLTVL.

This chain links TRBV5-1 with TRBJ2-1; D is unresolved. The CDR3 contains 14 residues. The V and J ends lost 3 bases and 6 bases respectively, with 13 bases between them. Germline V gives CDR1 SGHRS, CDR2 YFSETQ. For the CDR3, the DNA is TGCGCCAGCAGCTCGCGGACCCAAGTCAATGAGCAGTTCTTC. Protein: CASSSRTQVNEQFF.

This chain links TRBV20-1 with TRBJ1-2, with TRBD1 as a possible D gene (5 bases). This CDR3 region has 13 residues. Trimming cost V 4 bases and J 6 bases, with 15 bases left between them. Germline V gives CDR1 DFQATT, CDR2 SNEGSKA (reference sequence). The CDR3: CSAKSGTRDGYTF. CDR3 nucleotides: TGCAGTGCTAAAAGCGGGACCCGAGATGGCTACACCTTC.